The present T cell receptor (beta chain) was sequenced within a study of graft-versus-host responses after intestinal transplantation. Background on the study: Tacrolimus plus steroids were given to all recipients for about three years, preceded by anti-thymocyte globulin induction.

Produced via immunoSEQ multiplex PCR; TCRdb's table is partial and in-frame only. The data hold over 100,000 clones, with approximately 95% observed a single time. Remarks on this clone: As yet, its antigen is unknown.

Study conclusions and caveats: Recipient marrow contained GvH clones, some of which appeared first in ileum or blood. Patients with graft-donor T cell macrochimerism had high graft-versus-host to host-versus-graft clonal ratios in allografts. An association linked early post-transplant HvG declines with peak circulating GvH clone levels.

CDR1 and CDR2 from the germline V gene are LGHNA and YNFKEQ. After removal of 0 bases from V and 0 bases from J, the junction contained 5 bases not matched to a gene. The CDR3 has 16 residues. This material consisted of unstimulated CD8+ T cells sorted from spleen or lymph node cells, taken before intestinal transplant. The receptor was isolated from a human donor who received an intestinal transplant. V usage is TRBV4-2 and J usage is TRBJ2-7, with 7 bases matching TRBD2. DNA for the CDR3: TGTGCCAGCAGCCAAGAAGAAAGGACTAGCTCCTACGAGCAGTACTTC. The encoded protein is CASSQEERTSSYEQYF.